The 28 T cell receptor beta chains below come from one sample, sequenced in a study of T-cell memory formation after mild COVID-19. TCRdb re-called the 5' RACE reads through MiXCR, storing one row per CDR3 protein. The sample lists over 300,000 distinct CDR3 sequences, approximately 22% occurring once. Sequencing was carried out using PBMCs or a T cell subset sorted from them (not recorded which). The receptors were sampled from a man younger than 30 who had mild COVID-19 (a few samples of this study predate the infection). Cell type and time point are not known.

The table lists this clonotype with many counts. The chain recombines TRBV7-3 with TRBJ2-3, with unresolved D. V dropped 1 base and J dropped 4 bases, with 9 bases sitting between them. The CDR3 extends over 14 amino acids. Germline assignment: CDR1 SGHTA and CDR2 FQGTGA. CDR3 loop: CASSLNPVADTQYF. The CDR3, as DNA: TGTGCCAGCAGCTTAAACCCCGTTGCAGATACGCAGTATTTT.

A few counts support this clonotype. The CDR3 DNA reads TGTGCCAGCAGCCAAGATCGGGGGGCGCTGAATGAGCAGTTCTTC. Translating it yields CASSQDRGALNEQFF. This rearrangement joins TRBV4-2 to TRBJ2-1; a weak D match, TRBD2 (7 bases). The germline gives CDR1 LGHNA, CDR2 YNFKEQ. Trimming left V 0 bases short and J 7 bases short, with 13 bases between. This CDR3 is built from 15 residues.

This clonotype was seen many times. The V gene is TRBV7-9, the J gene TRBJ2-7; 12 bases match TRBD2. The CDR3 is 14 amino acids. Losses at the gene ends were 6 bases for V and 6 bases for J; bases not matched to a gene: 6. CDR1 is SEHNR, CDR2 FQNEAQ, per germline (reference sequence). The chain's CDR3 is CASSPPGLAGEQYV. The DNA of the CDR3 is TGTGCCAGCAGTCCTCCGGGACTAGCGGGCGAGCAGTACGTC.

This clonotype has a count of ten or more. The chain is built from TRBV4-1 and TRBJ2-5; tentatively, D is TRBD2 (5 bases). The germline gives CDR1 MGHRA, CDR2 YSYEKL. Trimming pared 2 bases from V and 5 bases from J, leaving 15 bases between. The CDR3 is 15 amino acids. The chain's CDR3 is CASSQSEGRVETQYF. The CDR3 nucleotides read TGCGCCAGCAGCCAATCCGAGGGTAGAGTGGAGACCCAGTACTTC.

The chain carries TRBV9 and TRBJ2-5; TRBD2 aligns across 7 bases. The CDR3 sequence is 16 residues long. V was clipped by 0 bases and J by 1 base; unmatched bases: 6. CDR1 and CDR2 (germline): SGDLS, YYNGEE. The CDR3 here is CASSVESGERQETQYF. DNA for the CDR3: TGTGCCAGCAGCGTAGAAAGCGGGGAACGCCAAGAGACCCAGTACTTC.

The chain joins TRBV5-1 to TRBJ2-1, with TRBD2 matching 13 bases. J lost 10 bases, V lost 1 base, and 8 bases had no gene match. The CDR3 is made up of 16 amino acids. Per germline, CDR1 SGHRS and CDR2 YFSETQ. The DNA for the CDR3 is TGCGCCAGCAGCTTGACTAGCGGGGGGGCTAAGGCCGAGCAGTTCTTC. Residues: CASSLTSGGAKAEQFF.

A few counts support this clonotype. V usage is TRBV9 and J usage is TRBJ2-1; TRBD2 agrees at 7 bases. The CDR3 totals 16 residues. V gave up 3 bases and J gave up 1 base; unmatched junction bases: 7. Per germline, CDR1 SGDLS and CDR2 YYNGEE. The CDR3 DNA reads as TGTGCCAGCAGCGCTCGGGGGGTTCTATCCTACAATGAGCAGTTCTTC. This gives the protein CASSARGVLSYNEQFF.

In this sample, this clonotype turned up many times. The chain employs TRBV4-2 and TRBJ2-2; no definite D call. This CDR3 spans 15 amino acids. In germline, CDR1 is LGHNA, CDR2 YNFKEQ. V was clipped by 1 base and J by 2 bases, with 8 bases between them. CDR3 sequence: CASSQASRNTGELFF. Written as DNA, the CDR3 is TGTGCCAGCAGCCAAGCATCCCGAAACACCGGGGAGCTGTTTTTT.

This clonotype was found a few times. The chain links TRBV20-1 to TRBJ2-4; the D is unclear. Germline V CDR1 and CDR2: DFQATT, SNEGSKA (reference sequence). The CDR3 consists of 12 residues. Trimming left V 6 bases short and J 5 bases short, with 11 bases between. In DNA, the CDR3 is TGCAGTGCGAGCCCCGAGCAAAACATTCAGTACTTC. Translating gives CSASPEQNIQYF.

This clonotype was picked up a small number of times. This rearrangement joins TRBV7-9 to TRBJ2-3, with 9 bases identical to TRBD1. The V segment lost 3 bases and the J segment 4 bases; nucleotides outside the gene matches: 2. This CDR3 is built from 14 residues. The germline gives CDR1 SEHNR, CDR2 FQNEAQ (reference sequence). The CDR3 loop is CASSFRQGADTQYF. CDR3 coding DNA: TGTGCCAGCAGCTTCCGACAGGGGGCAGATACGCAGTATTTT.

In this sample, this clonotype turned up a few times. The chain couples TRBV5-1 to TRBJ1-1; D is unresolved. V was cut by 4 bases and J by 2 bases, with 12 bases left in between. Germline assignment: CDR1 SGHRS and CDR2 YFSETQ. The CDR3 spans 14 residues. The CDR3 nucleotides are TGCGCCAGCAGCCCCGGATCAGCCAACACTGAAGCTTTCTTT. It yields the protein CASSPGSANTEAFF.

The gene calls are TRBV29-1 and TRBJ1-2; no reliable D call. Germline V gives CDR1 SQVTM, CDR2 ANQGSEA. This CDR3 has 13 amino acids. The V gene lost 3 bases and the J gene lost 3 bases, with 11 bases spanning the gap. CDR3 sequence: CSVDNPTYYGYTF. The CDR3 DNA sequence: TGCAGCGTTGACAATCCCACTTACTATGGCTACACCTTC.

This clonotype was seen more than once but under ten times. The chain couples TRBV12-3 or TRBV12-4 to TRBJ2-3; tentatively, D is TRBD2 (6 bases). Trimming removed 6 bases at V and 5 bases at J, with 12 bases between. The length of the CDR3 is 13 residues. The CDR3 DNA reads TGTGCCAGCAGCCGGGGGACCAAAGATACGCAGTATTTT. Its translation is CASSRGTKDTQYF.

The chain links TRBV27 to TRBJ2-5; D is possibly TRBD2 (6 bases). CDR1 MNHEY and CDR2 SMNVEV come from the germline V gene (reference sequence). V lost 3 bases and J 5 bases, leaving 13 bases between the germline ends. The CDR3 contains 14 residues. CDR3 sequence reads: CASSLPGVWETQYF. The CDR3 nucleotides are TGTGCCAGCAGTTTGCCGGGGGTATGGGAGACCCAGTACTTC.

This clonotype occurred many times. This rearrangement joins TRBV5-1 to TRBJ2-1; a possible D gene is TRBD1 (5 bases). This CDR3 region has 14 residues. Germline lookup yields CDR1 SGHRS and CDR2 YFSETQ. V lost 4 bases, J lost 15 bases, and 23 bases lay in between. The DNA for the CDR3 is TGCGCCAGCAGCCCCCTAGGGCAAGGGGTAGAGAGGTTCTTC. It codes for CASSPLGQGVERFF.

Regarding this clonotype: At one end, the junction sequence differs from germline, possibly due to a read error. V usage is TRBV28 and J usage is TRBJ1-1, with D maybe TRBD1 (5 bases). CDR3 size: 14 residues. Looked up from germline, CDR1 is MDHEN and CDR2 is SYDVKM. The CDR3: CASSFQGLNTEAFF. The CDR3 DNA is TGTGCAAGCAGTTTCCAGGGACTGAACACTGAAGCTTTCTTT.

The V and J genes are TRBV9 and TRBJ2-1, with 9 bases fitting TRBD1. V lost 3 bases to trimming and J lost 9 bases; unmatched junction nucleotides: 4. Per the germline V gene, CDR1 is SGDLS and CDR2 is YYNGEE. This CDR3 has 13 amino acids. Here the CDR3 DNA reads TGTGCCAGCAGCGCCGGACAGGGGAGTGAGCAGTTCTTC. Protein sequence: CASSAGQGSEQFF.

The chain carries TRBV4-3 and TRBJ2-7; tentatively, D is TRBD2 (6 bases). CDR3 size: 15 residues. Trimming pared 4 bases from V and 9 bases from J, leaving 22 bases between. From germline, CDR1 is LGHNA and CDR2 YSLEER. CDR3: CASSPLGGDPTGQYF. The CDR3 DNA follows: TGCGCCAGCAGCCCGCTGGGGGGTGACCCTACGGGGCAGTACTTC.

This clonotype has more than one count but fewer than ten. This chain uses TRBV4-1 with TRBJ1-2; 7 nucleotides match TRBD1. Germline V gene data show CDR1 as MGHRA and CDR2 as YSYEKL. CDR3 length: 15 amino acids. The ends lost 1 base at V and 4 bases at J; junction bases unmatched: 6. The CDR3 nucleotides are TGCGCCAGCAGCCAAGCCCTGGGGACAGCCTATGGCTACACCTTC. Translated, it gives CASSQALGTAYGYTF.

This clonotype was seen a few times. The gene calls are TRBV6-5 and TRBJ2-7, with D tentatively TRBD1 (6 bases). CDR3 length: 14 residues. Trimming removed 6 bases from V and 3 bases from J, with 15 bases in between. Per germline, CDR1 MNHEY and CDR2 SVGAGI. DNA of the CDR3: TGTGCCAGCAGGGGCCGGGACACCGTCTACGAGCAGTACGTC. Residues: CASRGRDTVYEQYV.

This chain joins TRBV6-2 or TRBV6-3 and TRBJ1-5; D gene uncertain. Germline CDR1 is MNHEY and CDR2 is SVGEGT. CDR3 length: 15 residues. Trimming pared 4 bases from V and 2 bases from J, leaving 12 bases between. The CDR3 loop is CASSSRTRGNQPQHF. The CDR3 coding sequence is TGTGCCAGCAGTTCGAGGACCCGGGGCAATCAGCCCCAGCATTTT.

This clonotype has only a few counts. The chain is built from TRBV4-2 and TRBJ2-7; D is perhaps TRBD1 (5 bases). V was clipped by 0 bases and J by 4 bases, with 10 bases between them. CDR1 and CDR2 (germline): LGHNA, YNFKEQ. The CDR3 extends over 14 amino acids. The CDR3 DNA is TGTGCCAGCAGCCAAGACAGGGTCGATTACGAGCAGTACTTC. It encodes CASSQDRVDYEQYF.

This clonotype has a handful of counts. The chain has TRBV6-2 or TRBV6-3 and TRBJ1-2, with D uncertain. Germline V gene data show CDR1 as MNHEY and CDR2 as SVGEGT. The CDR3 sequence is 11 residues long. V was cut by 2 bases and J by 8 bases, with 6 bases left in between. CDR3 region: CASSYGKGYTF. The DNA for the CDR3 is TGTGCCAGCAGTTACGGCAAGGGCTACACCTTC.

V and J are TRBV11-2 and TRBJ2-5; the D is unclear. Trimming left V 1 base short and J 2 bases short, with 11 bases between. From germline, CDR1 is SGHAT and CDR2 FQNNGV. The CDR3 contains 15 residues. CDR3 loop: CASSLGENEQETQYF. For the CDR3, the DNA is TGTGCCAGCAGCTTAGGAGAAAACGAGCAAGAGACCCAGTACTTC.

The chain couples TRBV20-1 to TRBJ2-1; 14 bases map to TRBD2. CDR1 is DFQATT and CDR2 is SNEGSKA in the germline V gene (reference sequence). With 6 bases clipped from V and 13 bases from J, the junction kept 8 bases outside the gene matches. The CDR3 sequence is 13 residues long. CDR3 nucleotide sequence: TGCAGTGCAATAGGACTAGCGGGGGGAGTACAGTTCTTC. This codes for CSAIGLAGGVQFF.

The genes are TRBV24-1 and TRBJ2-2, with D perhaps matching TRBD2 (6 bases). The V end was cut by 4 bases, the J end by 6 bases, with 17 bases between. Per germline, CDR1 KGHDR and CDR2 SFDVKD. This CDR3 has 16 residues. Here the CDR3 DNA reads TGTGCCACCAGTGACCCCGGAGGGATTGAGGCCGGGGAGCTGTTTTTT. Translation gives CATSDPGGIEAGELFF.

The genes are TRBV29-1 and TRBJ1-1; 7 bases are a match to TRBD1. Germline CDR1 reads SQVTM; CDR2 reads ANQGSEA. This CDR3 spans 13 amino acids. The trim removed 7 bases at V and 1 base at J, leaving 6 bases unmatched. CDR3: CSAATGRNTEAFF. The CDR3, as DNA: TGCAGCGCCGCGACAGGGAGGAACACTGAAGCTTTCTTT.

This clonotype turned up a few times. The J gene is TRBJ2-3, the V gene TRBV7-2; D unresolved. Trimming took off 2 bases at V and 2 bases at J, with 8 bases between the two ends. Germline CDR1 and CDR2: SGHTA and FQGNSA. The CDR3 has 14 residues. CDR3 amino acids: CASSLKLDTDTQYF. Written as DNA, the CDR3 is TGTGCCAGCAGCTTAAAGTTGGACACAGATACGCAGTATTTT.